This TCR beta chain comes out of a study of OX40 agonist ivuxolimab in advanced cancers. Study-level information: It was permissible to have had prior anti-PD-1, anti-PD-L1 or anti-CTLA-4 therapy, and approximately 41% had some.

The investigators sampled blood at baseline, at cycle 4 day 1, and at cycle 7 day 1. As concerns this clone: Its target is unknown.

Measured with immunoSEQ multiplex PCR; TCRdb has only the in-frame clones, and not every one. The sample yields roughly 43,000 clones, 75% to 90% seen once. Findings and limits, study-wide: Expanded clones tended on average to be more numerous among CD8+ T cells than CD4+. At doses 0.1 to 3.0 mg/kg, CD4+ and CD8+ clones expanded.

CDR3 size: 15 residues. The germline V gene encodes CDR1 KGHSH and CDR2 LQKENI. Trimming took off 2 bases at V and 3 bases at J, with 13 bases between the two ends. The clonotype originates from an adult with an advanced solid tumor such as melanoma, head and neck, liver or kidney cancer. This chain connects TRBV18 to TRBJ1-2; D call uncertain. This specimen was CD4+ or CD8+ T cells sorted from blood, taken in a trial of the OX40 agonist ivuxolimab. CDR3 protein: CASSPFISAHYGYTF. For the CDR3, the DNA is TGTGCCAGCTCACCATTCATTTCGGCCCACTATGGCTACACCTTC.